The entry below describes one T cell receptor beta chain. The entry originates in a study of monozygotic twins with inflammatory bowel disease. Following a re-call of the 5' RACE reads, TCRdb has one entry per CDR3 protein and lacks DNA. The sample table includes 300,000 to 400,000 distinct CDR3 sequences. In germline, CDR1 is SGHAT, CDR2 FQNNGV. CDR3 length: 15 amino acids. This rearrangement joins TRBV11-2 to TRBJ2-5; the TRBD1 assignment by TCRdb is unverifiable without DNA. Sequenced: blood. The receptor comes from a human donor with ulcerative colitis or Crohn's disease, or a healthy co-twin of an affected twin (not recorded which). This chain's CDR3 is CASSPTRDTEETQYF.